This passage covers 31 T cell receptor beta chains from one sample sequenced in a study of T cells after yellow fever vaccination. TCRdb re-analysed the 5' RACE reads in MiXCR, keeping a single row per CDR3 protein. Among a few hundred thousand distinct CDR3 sequences listed, around 3.6% were seen once. The sequences come from PBMCs, collected on the day of the yellow fever booster vaccination. These receptors all stem from a man younger than 35 who received the YFV17D yellow fever vaccine.

This clonotype was recorded at least ten times. The chain employs TRBV7-2 and TRBJ2-3; 10 nucleotides match TRBD2. Losses at the gene ends were 5 bases for V and 3 bases for J; bases not matched to a gene: 8. CDR3 length: 16 amino acids. The germline V gene has CDR1 SGHTA and CDR2 FQGNSA. The CDR3 region is CASSNPLAGVTDTQYF. CDR3 in DNA: TGTGCCAGCAGCAACCCTCTAGCGGGGGTTACAGATACGCAGTATTTT.

V and J are TRBV4-1 and TRBJ1-2; D may be TRBD1 (5 bases). Germline loops: CDR1 MGHRA, CDR2 YSYEKL. CDR3 length: 14 amino acids. V lost 1 base and J lost 9, with 15 bases in between. The CDR3 region has the DNA TGCGCCAGCAGCCAAGTTTGGGAGTTGGGGCGCTACACCTTC. Translated, it gives CASSQVWELGRYTF.

This clonotype has ten or more counts. The chain uses TRBV20-1 and TRBJ2-2; TRBD1 aligns across 9 bases. Germline V lookup: CDR1 DFQATT, CDR2 SNEGSKA (reference sequence). V shed 3 bases, J shed 7 bases, and the junction held 12 bases outside the gene matches. The CDR3 length is 16 residues. The chain's CDR3 is CSARDRGGSIGGELFF. The DNA of the CDR3 is TGCAGTGCTAGGGACAGGGGAGGCTCGATCGGCGGGGAGCTGTTTTTT.

Ten or more counts support this clonotype. At one end the junction does not follow the germline gene, possibly because of a read error. The V gene is TRBV20-1, the J gene TRBJ1-5; maybe TRBD1 (5 bases). Germline CDR1 reads DFQATT; CDR2 reads SNEGSKA (reference sequence). This CDR3 is built from 13 residues. The CDR3 spells CSAGDSSNQPQHF. CDR3 bases: TGCAGTGCTGGAGACAGCAGCAATCAGCCCCAGCATTTT.

The J gene is TRBJ2-3, the V gene TRBV5-4, with 10 bases fitting TRBD1. V dropped 4 bases and J dropped 6; count of bases not matched to a gene: 17. CDR3 size: 18 residues. Per germline, CDR1 SGHNT and CDR2 YYREEE (reference sequence). The CDR3 loop is CASSPLTMTGGAWDTQYF. CDR3 DNA: TGTGCCAGCAGCCCACTAACGATGACAGGGGGCGCATGGGATACGCAGTATTTT.

This clonotype was found many times. Here the CDR3 reads CASSQVTSSEQYF. CDR3 DNA sequence: TGTGCCAGCAGCCAAGTGACTAGTTCCGAGCAGTACTTC. This chain connects TRBV3-1 to TRBJ2-7, with D possibly matching TRBD2 (6 bases). V shed 1 base and J shed 6 bases, with 10 bases lying between them. The CDR3 consists of 13 residues. Germline V CDR1 and CDR2: LGHDT, YNNKEL (reference sequence).

In nucleotides, the CDR3 is TGCGCCAGCAGCTCAGGACAGGGCCAGCAGCCCCAGCATTTT. As protein: CASSSGQGQQPQHF. The chain links TRBV5-1 to TRBJ1-5; 8 nucleotides line up with TRBD1. CDR1 SGHRS and CDR2 YFSETQ come from the germline V gene. This CDR3 region has 14 residues. Unmatched junction bases numbered 6, after V lost 3 bases and J lost 7 bases.

In this sample, this clonotype turned up many times. The chain combines TRBV7-9 with TRBJ1-2; D not certain. The length of the CDR3 is 16 residues. V lost 3 bases and J lost 0, with 14 bases in between. CDR1 is SEHNR, CDR2 FQNEAQ, per germline (reference sequence). DNA of the CDR3: TGTGCCAGCAGCTTTTCGAGCAGCGCCTCTAACTATGGCTACACCTTC. Residues: CASSFSSSASNYGYTF. The full variable domain, in which reference TRBV7-9 and TRBJ1-2 provide the parts outside the CDR3, is DTGVSQNPRHKITKRGQNVTFRCDPISEHNRLYWYRQTLGQGPEFLTYFQNEAQLEKSRLLSDRFSAERPKGSFSTLEIQRTEQGDSAMYLCASSFSSSASNYGYTFGSGTRLTVV.

This clonotype was seen repeatedly, ten times or more. The J gene is TRBJ1-1, the V gene TRBV11-2; TRBD1 agrees at 9 bases. Germline assignment: CDR1 SGHAT and CDR2 FQNNGV. This CDR3 comprises 16 residues. V trimming: 6 bases; J trimming: 1 base; junction bases outside the gene matches: 9. The CDR3 protein is CASRSGTGRTNTEAFF. The CDR3 bases are TGTGCCAGCAGGTCGGGGACAGGGAGGACGAACACTGAAGCTTTCTTT.

This clonotype was seen at least ten times. The rearrangement joins TRBV4-1 to TRBJ1-6; D is unclear. Germline values: CDR1 MGHRA, CDR2 YSYEKL. The CDR3 consists of 17 residues. V lost 1 base and J lost 6, with 16 bases in between. This CDR3 is CASSQGPVLTPNSPLHF. As DNA, the CDR3 is TGCGCCAGCAGCCAAGGACCAGTCCTCACGCCTAATTCACCCCTCCACTTT.

This chain links TRBV12-3 or TRBV12-4 with TRBJ2-3, with D possibly TRBD1 on 5 matching bases. Trimming removed 8 bases at V and 1 base at J, with 13 bases between. This CDR3 is 14 amino acids long. The CDR3 here is CASRQSFRTDTQYF. Here the CDR3 DNA reads TGTGCCAGCCGACAGAGTTTCCGCACAGATACGCAGTATTTT.

This clonotype was observed many times. The V gene is TRBV12-3 or TRBV12-4, the J gene TRBJ2-7, with D unclear. The CDR3 covers 13 residues. Trimming removed 6 bases from V and 3 bases from J, with 12 bases in between. CDR3 in DNA: TGTGCCAGCAGCCACCCCTATCGCTACGAGCAGTACTTC. It specifies CASSHPYRYEQYF.

This clonotype showed up many times. The chain employs TRBV18 and TRBJ2-3; TRBD2 might be the D (7 bases). V lost 4 bases and J lost 2, with 13 bases in between. The CDR3 extends over 15 amino acids. In germline, CDR1 is KGHSH, CDR2 LQKENI. CDR3 loop: CASSLWGGPTDTQYF. The CDR3 DNA reads TGTGCCAGCTCACTTTGGGGGGGCCCCACAGATACGCAGTATTTT.

This clonotype was seen a handful of times. The gene calls are TRBV7-2 and TRBJ2-7; unclear D gene. This CDR3 region has 13 residues. Germline V gene data show CDR1 as SGHTA and CDR2 as FQGNSA. Trimming removed 1 base from V and 5 bases from J, with 9 bases in between. The CDR3 loop reads CASSLVRHHEQYF. In DNA form, the CDR3 reads TGTGCCAGCAGCTTAGTAAGGCACCACGAGCAGTACTTC.

This clonotype was seen a handful of times. The rearrangement links TRBV7-2 to TRBJ2-3, with TRBD2 matching 10 bases. Germline CDR1 reads SGHTA; CDR2 reads FQGNSA. J gave up 2 bases and V 1 base, and 6 bases lay outside the gene matches. The CDR3 extends over 17 amino acids. The CDR3 nucleotides are TGTGCCAGCAGCTTAGAGCTAGCGGGGGCATACACAGATACGCAGTATTTT. Protein sequence: CASSLELAGAYTDTQYF. The variable domain in full, with the rest retrieved from reference TRBV7-2 and TRBJ2-3, is GAGVSQSPSNKVTEKGKDVELRCDPISGHTALYWYRQSLGQGLEFLIYFQGNSAPDKSGLPSDRFSAERTGGSVSTLTIQRTQQEDSAVYLCASSLELAGAYTDTQYFGPGTRLTVL.

This clonotype was counted at least ten times. The V and J genes are TRBV3-1 and TRBJ2-7, with unresolved D. The CDR3 has 12 residues. The V gene's germline CDR1 is LGHDT and CDR2 YNNKEL (reference sequence). Trimming stripped 1 base from V and 6 bases from J, with 7 bases between. The DNA of the CDR3 is TGTGCCAGCAGCCAAGGCGCTCCCGAGCAGTACTTC. Its translation is CASSQGAPEQYF.

This chain connects TRBV6-2 or TRBV6-3 to TRBJ2-1; D is perhaps TRBD2 (5 bases). This CDR3 has 13 residues. V lost 2 bases to trimming and J lost 5 bases, with 7 bases between them. Germline CDR1 and CDR2: MNHEY and SVGEGT. CDR3 amino acids: CASSYLADNEQFF. CDR3 nucleotides: TGTGCCAGCAGTTACCTAGCCGACAATGAGCAGTTCTTC.

The V call is TRBV4-3, the J call TRBJ2-3; the D is unclear. From germline, CDR1 is LGHNA and CDR2 YSLEER. This CDR3 spans 15 amino acids. V dropped 0 bases and J dropped 6 bases, with 13 bases sitting between them. CDR3 DNA sequence: TGCGCCAGCAGCCAAGATTTGCCGCGTAAGGATACGCAGTATTTT. Protein: CASSQDLPRKDTQYF.

The table lists this clonotype with many counts. The chain couples TRBV12-3 or TRBV12-4 to TRBJ2-5; 9 nucleotides match TRBD2. The CDR3 consists of 16 residues. J lost 5 bases, V lost 3 bases, and 10 bases had no gene match. The CDR3 loop reads CASSLSSGGPSETQYF. CDR3 DNA sequence: TGTGCCAGCAGTTTGAGTAGCGGGGGACCATCTGAGACCCAGTACTTC.

In this sample, this clonotype turned up many times. This chain's CDR3 is CASSLLGRGETQYF. The CDR3 DNA reads TGTGCCAGCAGCTTACTTGGCAGGGGAGAGACCCAGTACTTC. The chain recombines TRBV7-9 with TRBJ2-5; D may be TRBD1 (6 bases). V lost 2 bases, J lost 4 bases, and 11 bases lay in between. Germline-derived CDR1 and CDR2 are SEHNR and FQNEAQ (reference sequence). CDR3 length equals 14 residues.

The chain couples TRBV19 to TRBJ2-7; D ambiguous. V lost 5 bases and J lost 1, with 12 bases in between. Germline CDR1 and CDR2: LNHDA and SQIVND (reference sequence). The CDR3 is made up of 14 amino acids. In DNA form, the CDR3 reads TGTGCCAGTAGTGTCGGTCCTGGGTCCTACGAGCAGTACTTC. Residues: CASSVGPGSYEQYF.

The V and J genes are TRBV7-9 and TRBJ1-2; D not certain. This CDR3 is built from 15 residues. Germline V gene data show CDR1 as SEHNR and CDR2 as FQNEAQ (reference sequence). V lost 5 bases, J lost 1 base, and 14 bases lay in between. CDR3 sequence reads: CASSTTREGNYGYTF. CDR3 nucleotides: TGTGCCAGCAGCACCACGAGGGAAGGTAACTATGGCTACACCTTC.

This clonotype was observed a few times. The chain couples TRBV6-5 to TRBJ2-3; no clear D. Germline loops: CDR1 MNHEY, CDR2 SVGAGI. This CDR3 is built from 13 residues. Trimming stripped 6 bases from V and 4 bases from J, with 11 bases between. For the CDR3, the DNA is TGTGCCAGCAGGAGAATAGCCCCAGATACGCAGTATTTT. Its translation is CASRRIAPDTQYF.

The table lists this clonotype with many counts. The chain has TRBV6-1 and TRBJ2-7; 7 positions agree with TRBD1. CDR3 length equals 15 residues. CDR1 MNHNS and CDR2 SASEGT come from the germline V gene. V gave up 4 bases and J gave up 2 bases; unmatched junction bases: 8. The CDR3 region is CASSGLDRIPYEQYV. CDR3 DNA sequence: TGTGCCAGCAGTGGTCTGGACAGGATACCCTACGAGCAGTACGTC.

This clonotype has a count of ten or more. The chain couples TRBV6-5 to TRBJ2-1; D call uncertain. The CDR3 loop spans 13 amino acids. V was trimmed by 6 bases and J by 6 bases, leaving 12 bases between them. Germline CDR1 is MNHEY and CDR2 is SVGAGI. The CDR3 coding sequence is TGTGCCAGCAGACTGGACCCTTTCAATGAGCAGTTCTTC. Translating gives CASRLDPFNEQFF.

Ten or more counts support this clonotype. The chain carries TRBV14 and TRBJ2-4, with TRBD2 as a possible D gene (6 bases). Between the trimmed V and J ends, which lost 5 bases and 1 base, there was a span of 12 bases. CDR1 and CDR2 from the germline V gene are SGHDN and FVKESK. The CDR3 runs to 15 residues. The CDR3 sequence is CASSIGGSAKNIQYF. CDR3 bases: TGTGCCAGCAGCATCGGGGGATCTGCCAAAAACATTCAGTACTTC.

The chain carries TRBV9 and TRBJ2-7, with no clear D. CDR1 and CDR2 (germline): SGDLS, YYNGEE. This CDR3 is 14 amino acids long. With 3 bases removed from V and 5 bases from J, the gap between germline ends came to 15 bases. The CDR3 DNA reads TGTGCCAGCAGCGCAGGAGTAATGCGGAACGAGCAGTACTTC. This translates into CASSAGVMRNEQYF.

This clonotype was detected many times. The chain has TRBV7-2 and TRBJ2-1, with 12 positions matching TRBD2. Germline trimming cut 5 bases from V and 8 bases from J; bases unmatched to any gene: 10. Looked up from germline, CDR1 is SGHTA and CDR2 is FQGNSA. The CDR3 covers 16 residues. The CDR3 here is CASSPSSGGAGYEQFF. The DNA for the CDR3 is TGTGCCAGCAGCCCATCTAGCGGGGGGGCCGGCTATGAGCAGTTCTTC.

This clonotype showed up many times. This chain joins TRBV29-1 and TRBJ2-7; possibly TRBD2 for D (6 bases). The V gene lost 4 bases and the J gene lost 4 bases, with 11 bases spanning the gap. The germline V gene has CDR1 SQVTM and CDR2 ANQGSEA. CDR3 length: 12 amino acids. The CDR3 DNA is TGCAGCGTTGCTGGGGAGGAGTACGAGCAGTACTTC. Translating it yields CSVAGEEYEQYF.

This clonotype was detected only a few times. The chain joins TRBV18 to TRBJ2-7, with 8 bases that match TRBD1. V gave up 6 bases and J gave up 0 bases; unmatched junction bases: 10. Germline CDR1 reads KGHSH; CDR2 reads LQKENI. The CDR3 spans 16 residues. In nucleotides, the CDR3 is TGTGCCAGCTCGGCCACCGGGACAGGCGCCTCCTACGAGCAGTACTTC. This codes for CASSATGTGASYEQYF. Variable domain in full (rest from reference TRBV18 and TRBJ2-7): NAGVMQNPRHLVRRRGQEARLRCSPMKGHSHVYWYRQLPEEGLKFMVYLQKENIIDESGMPKERFSAEFPKEGPSILRIQQVVRGDSAAYFCASSATGTGASYEQYFGPGTRLTVT.

For the CDR3, the DNA is TGCGCCAGCAGCCAAGATCTCTCCTTTGGAACCAATGAGCAGTTCTTC. It is translated as CASSQDLSFGTNEQFF. The chain links TRBV4-1 to TRBJ2-1; D is unclear. V dropped 0 bases and J dropped 6 bases, with 15 bases sitting between them. The CDR3 runs to 16 residues. Looked up from germline, CDR1 is MGHRA and CDR2 is YSYEKL.